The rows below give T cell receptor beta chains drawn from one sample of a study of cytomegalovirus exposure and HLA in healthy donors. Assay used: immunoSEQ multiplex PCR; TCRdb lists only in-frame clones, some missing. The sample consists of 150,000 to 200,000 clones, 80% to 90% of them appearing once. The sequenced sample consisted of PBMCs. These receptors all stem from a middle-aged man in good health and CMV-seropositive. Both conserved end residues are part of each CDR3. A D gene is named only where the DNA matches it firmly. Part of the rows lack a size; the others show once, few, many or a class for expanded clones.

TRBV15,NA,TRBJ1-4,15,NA,CATSRPGHHNEKLFF,TGTGCCACCAGTCGTCCGGGACACCATAATGAAAAACTGTTTTTT
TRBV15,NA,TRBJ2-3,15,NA,CATSRILVSTDTQYF,TGTGCCACCAGCCGTATACTAGTAAGCACAGATACGCAGTATTTT
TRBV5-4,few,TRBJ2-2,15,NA,CASSLGQDNTGELFF,TGTGCCAGCAGCTTGGGACAGGATAACACCGGGGAGCTGTTTTTT
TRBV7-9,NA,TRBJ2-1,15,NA,CASSPRFGSYNEQFF,TGTGCCAGCAGCCCTAGGTTTGGGTCCTACAATGAGCAGTTCTTC
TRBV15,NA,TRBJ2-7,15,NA,CATSRAGGSSYEQYF,TGTGCCACCAGCAGAGCAGGTGGGAGCTCCTACGAGCAGTACTTC
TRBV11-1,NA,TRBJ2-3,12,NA,CASGPGWDTQYF,TGTGCCAGCGGTCCAGGATGGGATACGCAGTATTTT
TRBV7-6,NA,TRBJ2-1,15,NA,CASSLSGGYYNEQFF,TGTGCCAGCAGCTTATCCGGCGGTTACTACAATGAGCAGTTCTTC
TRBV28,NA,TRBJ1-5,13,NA,CASRTASGQPQHF,TGTGCCAGCAGAACCGCATCCGGTCAGCCCCAGCATTTT
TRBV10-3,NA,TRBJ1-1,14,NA,CAIKGYGMNTEAFF,TGTGCCATCAAGGGGTACGGCATGAACACTGAAGCTTTCTTT
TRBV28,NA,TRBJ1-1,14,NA,CASTPGLRNTEAFF,TGTGCCAGCACTCCGGGACTCCGGAACACTGAAGCTTTCTTT
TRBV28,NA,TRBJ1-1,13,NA,CASWTVGDTEAFF,TGTGCCAGCTGGACAGTGGGGGACACTGAAGCTTTCTTT
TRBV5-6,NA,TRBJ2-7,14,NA,CASSFQGQRGEQYF,TGTGCCAGCAGCTTCCAAGGCCAACGGGGCGAGCAGTACTTC
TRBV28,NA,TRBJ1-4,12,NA,CASTGAAVKLFF,TGTGCCAGCACAGGAGCGGCCGTAAAACTGTTTTTT
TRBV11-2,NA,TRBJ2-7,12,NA,CASRADRYEQYF,TGTGCCAGCAGAGCGGACAGATACGAGCAGTACTTC
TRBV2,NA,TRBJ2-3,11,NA,CASKYSDTQYF,TGTGCCAGCAAATATTCAGATACGCAGTATTTT
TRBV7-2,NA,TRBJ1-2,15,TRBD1,CASSRGQGVGIGYTF,TGTGCCAGCAGCCGCGGACAGGGGGTAGGGATTGGCTACACCTTC
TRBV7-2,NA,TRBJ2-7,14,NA,CASSPRGAPYEQYF,TGTGCCAGCAGCCCCCGCGGGGCCCCCTACGAGCAGTACTTC
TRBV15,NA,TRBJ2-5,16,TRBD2,CATSTGTSGRVETQYF,TGTGCCACCAGCACCGGGACTAGCGGGAGGGTTGAGACCCAGTACTTC